One sample yielded the 24 T cell receptor beta chains listed below, sequenced in a study of blood T cell repertoires in COVID-19 (dated by TCRdb to about 2020). The library came from the immunoSEQ multiplex PCR assay. TCRdb took this table from immuneACCESS and kept in-frame rearrangements with V and J called. Such tables lack part of the clones; where checked against another copy, unresolved V genes explain under half of the gap, and the rest is unexplained. The sample has some 380,000 clones on record, approximately 88% of them singletons. Roughly 2% of the sample lies in the top ten. Sequenced input: PBMCs or T cells enriched from blood (not recorded which). The receptor set was obtained from a woman between 40 and 50 years old with acute COVID-19.

The CDR3 spells CASSMVQGPNAQHF. DNA for the CDR3: TGTGCCAGTAGTATGGTCCAGGGGCCAAACGCCCAGCATTTT. The chain joins TRBV19 to TRBJ1-5; weak D call: TRBD1 (6 bases). The germline V gene has CDR1 LNHDA and CDR2 SQIVND (reference sequence). The CDR3 has 14 amino acids. V lost 3 bases and J 11 bases, leaving 17 bases between the germline ends.

The rearrangement links TRBV5-6 to TRBJ2-5; 7 bases match TRBD2. Trimming cost V 1 base and J 2 bases; bases outside gene matches: 5. Germline CDR1 is SGHDT and CDR2 is YYEEEE. The CDR3 has 15 residues. The CDR3 spells CASSLSGLDQETQYF. The DNA of the CDR3 is TGTGCCAGCAGCTTGAGTGGACTAGATCAAGAGACCCAGTACTTC.

The V call is TRBV21-1, the J call TRBJ2-1; the D call of TRBD2 is as the table states it, not checked on the DNA. TRBV21-1 is recorded as a pseudogene. This CDR3 region has 19 residues. CDR3 in DNA: TGTGCCAGCAGCAAAGCACGGCTAGCGGGGGGAAGCTCCTACAATGAGCAGTTCTTC. Protein product: CASSKARLAGGSSYNEQFF.

The J gene is TRBJ2-3, the V gene TRBV11-3; TRBD2 matches 10 bases. The CDR3 extends over 16 amino acids. V shed 1 base and J 2 bases; nucleotides not matched to a gene: 3. Germline CDR1 SGHNT, CDR2 YENEEA. The CDR3 is CASSLVAGGNTDTQYF. Written as DNA, the CDR3 is TGTGCCAGCAGCTTAGTAGCGGGGGGAAACACAGATACGCAGTATTTT.

The chain couples TRBV7-9 to TRBJ1-1; 7 nucleotides match TRBD1. V was clipped by 1 base and J by 4 bases; unmatched bases: 12. Germline values: CDR1 SEHNR, CDR2 FQNEAQ (reference sequence). This CDR3 region has 17 residues. The CDR3 DNA sequence: TGTGCCAGCAGCTTAGTGGTAGGGGGCGTTAATCCCACTGAAGCTTTCTTT. This encodes CASSLVVGGVNPTEAFF.

Concerning this clone itself: The sample has other DNA sequences that encode this CDR3 too. This chain joins TRBV5-1 and TRBJ2-3; 10 nucleotides match TRBD1. The CDR3 is made up of 15 amino acids. Germline CDR1 SGHRS, CDR2 YFSETQ. V trimming: 0 bases; J trimming: 3 bases; junction bases outside the gene matches: 1. The CDR3 nucleotides are TGCGCCAGCAGCTTGGGACAGGGGGCAACAGATACGCAGTATTTT. Translation: CASSLGQGATDTQYF. The variable domain in full, completed from reference TRBV5-1 and TRBJ2-3, reads KAGVTQTPRYLIKTRGQQVTLSCSPISGHRSVSWYQQTPGQGLQFLFEYFSETQRNKGNFPGRFSGRQFSNSRSEMNVSTLELGDSALYLCASSLGQGATDTQYFGPGTRLTVL.

This rearrangement joins TRBV5-1 to TRBJ2-7, with TRBD1 matching over 12 bases. Unmatched junction bases numbered 6, after V lost 3 bases and J lost 5 bases. Germline CDR1 SGHRS, CDR2 YFSETQ. The CDR3 spans 15 residues. CDR3 sequence: CASSWSGQGANEQYF. As DNA, the CDR3 is TGCGCCAGCAGCTGGTCGGGACAGGGGGCCAACGAGCAGTACTTC.

The table lists this clone with a count of one. The J gene is TRBJ1-1, the V gene TRBV30; 10 bases agree with TRBD1. Germline V CDR1 and CDR2: GTSNPN, SVGIG (reference sequence). V trimming: 3 bases; J trimming: 6 bases; junction bases outside the gene matches: 10. The CDR3 has 15 residues. The chain's CDR3 is CAWSAPGTGVSEAFF. DNA for the CDR3: TGTGCCTGGAGCGCCCCCGGGACAGGGGTATCTGAAGCTTTCTTT.

This chain joins TRBV3-1 (or the pseudogene TRBV3-2) and TRBJ1-2; 7 bases agree with TRBD1. The ends lost 5 bases at V and 3 bases at J; junction bases unmatched: 6. The CDR3 totals 14 residues. The germline V gene encodes CDR1 LGHDT and CDR2 YNNKEL (reference sequence). The CDR3 region is CASSVGDRYYGYTF. CDR3 DNA: TGTGCCAGCAGCGTGGGGGACAGATACTATGGCTACACCTTC.

There are a few counts of this clone. V is TRBV7-6 and J is TRBJ2-2; tentatively, D is TRBD1 (6 bases). The length of the CDR3 is 16 residues. Trimming stripped 1 base from V and 5 bases from J, with 14 bases between. Germline assignment: CDR1 SGHVS and CDR2 FNYEAQ. CDR3 sequence (DNA): TGTGCCAGCAGCTTAGGAGGGACACCACGGACCGGGGAGCTGTTTTTT. Translating it yields CASSLGGTPRTGELFF.

V is TRBV2 and J is TRBJ2-2, with 7 bases that match TRBD1. There are 15 residues in the CDR3. J gave up 4 bases and V 5 bases, and 7 bases lay outside the gene matches. Germline CDR1 SNHLY, CDR2 FYNNEI. As DNA, the CDR3 is TGTGCCAGCAGTCCGACAGGGCCCCGCACCGGGGAGCTGTTTTTT. Its protein product is CASSPTGPRTGELFF.

V usage is TRBV6-1 and J usage is TRBJ1-3; no reliable D call. Per germline, CDR1 MNHNS and CDR2 SASEGT. V was trimmed by 2 bases and J by 4 bases, leaving 15 bases between them. The CDR3 is 16 amino acids. The CDR3 sequence: CASSELSPGAGNTIYF. The CDR3 coding sequence is TGTGCCAGCAGTGAACTTAGTCCGGGAGCGGGAAACACCATATATTTT.

J is TRBJ1-2 and V is TRBV4-1; perhaps TRBD1 as D (5 bases). Trimming cost V 2 bases and J 6 bases, with 10 bases left between them. There are 13 residues in the CDR3. Looked up from germline, CDR1 is MGHRA and CDR2 is YSYEKL. CDR3 amino acids: CASSQPGGDGYTF. The CDR3 nucleotides are TGCGCCAGCAGCCAACCCGGGGGGGATGGCTACACCTTC.

The genes are TRBV2 and TRBJ2-3; the D gene is possibly TRBD2 (5 bases). V shed 6 bases and J shed 0 bases, with 13 bases lying between them. The CDR3 is 15 residues long. Looked up from germline, CDR1 is SNHLY and CDR2 is FYNNEI. The CDR3: CASSAGKLSTDTQYF. The DNA of the CDR3 is TGTGCCAGCAGCGCGGGTAAACTAAGCACAGATACGCAGTATTTT.

This chain uses TRBV6-2 or TRBV6-3 with TRBJ1-2; D is undetermined. CDR3 length: 14 residues. V dropped 6 bases and J dropped 4 bases, with 15 bases sitting between them. CDR1 and CDR2 (germline): MNHEY, SVGEGT. The CDR3 region has the DNA TGTGCCAGCAGCCACGGCGAGGTGGGCTATGGCTACACCTTC. It yields the protein CASSHGEVGYGYTF.

The chain joins TRBV5-1 to TRBJ1-2, with a tentative D call TRBD1 (5 bases). This CDR3 has 14 residues. Deletions cut 5 bases from V and 1 base from J, with 12 bases between. Germline V gene lookup returns CDR1 SGHRS and CDR2 YFSETQ. The CDR3 nucleotides are TGCGCCAGCAGTCTGGCAGGGAATAACTATGGCTACACCTTC. Translation gives CASSLAGNNYGYTF.

This chain joins TRBV6-5 and TRBJ1-6; the D is unclear. Trimming pared 7 bases from V and 7 bases from J, leaving 14 bases between. Germline V lookup: CDR1 MNHEY, CDR2 SVGAGI. The CDR3 has 14 residues. CDR3 bases: TGTGCCAGCAAGAGGGCGTTTGAGAATTCACCCCTCCACTTT. Encoded protein: CASKRAFENSPLHF.

The chain combines TRBV5-6 with TRBJ2-1; 8 bases agree with TRBD2. CDR3 length equals 16 residues. Germline V lookup: CDR1 SGHDT, CDR2 YYEEEE. V lost 0 bases and J lost 0; bases outside the gene matches: 2. Here the CDR3 DNA reads TGTGCCAGCAGCTTGGCGGGGGGGAACTCCTACAATGAGCAGTTCTTC. Protein sequence: CASSLAGGNSYNEQFF.

In the case of this clone: The sample holds other DNA sequences that translate to the same CDR3. The J gene is TRBJ1-1, the V gene TRBV2; the match to TRBD1 covers 7 bases. V was pared by 5 bases and J by 2 bases, with 2 bases of the junction left unmatched. The CDR3 length is 13 residues. The germline V gene has CDR1 SNHLY and CDR2 FYNNEI. As DNA, the CDR3 is TGTGCCAGCAGTCGACAGGGAAACACTGAAGCTTTCTTT. It encodes CASSRQGNTEAFF.

The chain has TRBV27 and TRBJ2-7, with 7 bases identical to TRBD1. The CDR3 is made up of 13 amino acids. Unmatched junction bases numbered 6, after V lost 10 bases and J lost 0 bases. Germline V gene data show CDR1 as MNHEY and CDR2 as SMNVEV (reference sequence). The CDR3 loop reads CATRGRISYEQYF. The DNA of the CDR3 is TGTGCCACTAGGGGGCGGATCTCCTACGAGCAGTACTTC.

The CDR3 protein is CASSQSIVTEAFF. The DNA for the CDR3 is TGTGCCAGCAGCCAATCTATAGTCACTGAAGCTTTCTTT. The chain recombines TRBV14 with TRBJ1-1; no reliable D call. Germline lookup yields CDR1 SGHDN and CDR2 FVKESK. The CDR3 length is 13 residues. V lost 2 bases and J lost 4, with 8 bases in between.

The V and J genes are TRBV5-1 and TRBJ1-2, with TRBD1 matching over 9 bases. The germline CDR1 and CDR2 sequences are SGHRS and YFSETQ. The CDR3 has 15 residues. Trimming removed 0 bases from V and 5 bases from J; junction bases left unmatched: 5. The CDR3 sequence: CASSLARDRGYGYTF. The CDR3 bases are TGCGCCAGCAGCTTGGCCCGTGACAGGGGGTATGGCTACACCTTC. The whole variable domain, filled in from reference TRBV5-1 and TRBJ1-2, reads KAGVTQTPRYLIKTRGQQVTLSCSPISGHRSVSWYQQTPGQGLQFLFEYFSETQRNKGNFPGRFSGRQFSNSRSEMNVSTLELGDSALYLCASSLARDRGYGYTFGSGTRLTVV.

The rearrangement uses TRBV5-4 and TRBJ1-2; no firm D call. Trimming left V 0 bases short and J 6 bases short, with 9 bases between. Germline CDR1 SGHNT, CDR2 YYREEE (reference sequence). This CDR3 is built from 13 residues. Here the CDR3 reads CASSLGAGNGYTF. Here the CDR3 DNA reads TGTGCCAGCAGCTTGGGGGCGGGCAATGGCTACACCTTC.

V usage is TRBV27 and J usage is TRBJ2-1, with D perhaps matching TRBD2 (6 bases). V lost 2 bases to trimming and J lost 6 bases, with 11 bases between them. The CDR3 length is 14 residues. In germline, CDR1 is MNHEY, CDR2 SMNVEV (reference sequence). The CDR3 DNA follows: TGTGCCAGCAGTTTAGGGGAACTAGCCAATGAGCAGTTCTTC. This sequence encodes CASSLGELANEQFF.